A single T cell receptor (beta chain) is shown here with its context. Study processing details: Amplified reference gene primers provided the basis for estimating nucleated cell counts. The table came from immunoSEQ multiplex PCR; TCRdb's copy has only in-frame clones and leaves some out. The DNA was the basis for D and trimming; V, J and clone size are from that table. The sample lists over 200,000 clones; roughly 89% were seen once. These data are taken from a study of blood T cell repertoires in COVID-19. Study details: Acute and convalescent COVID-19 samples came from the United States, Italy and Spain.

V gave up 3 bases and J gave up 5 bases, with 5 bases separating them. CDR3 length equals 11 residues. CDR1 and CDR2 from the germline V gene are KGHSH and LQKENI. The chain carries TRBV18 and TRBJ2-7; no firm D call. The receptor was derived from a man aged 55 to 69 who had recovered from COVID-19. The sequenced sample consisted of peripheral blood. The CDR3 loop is CASSPKHEQYF. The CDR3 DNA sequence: TGTGCCAGCTCACCCAAGCACGAGCAGTACTTC. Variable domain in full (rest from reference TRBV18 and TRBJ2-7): NAGVMQNPRHLVRRRGQEARLRCSPMKGHSHVYWYRQLPEEGLKFMVYLQKENIIDESGMPKERFSAEFPKEGPSILRIQQVVRGDSAAYFCASSPKHEQYFGPGTRLTVT.